The 14 T cell receptor beta chains reported below all come from one sample, sequenced in a study of blood T cell repertoires in COVID-19. The table came from immunoSEQ multiplex PCR; TCRdb's copy has only in-frame clones and leaves some out. The sample has 40,000 to 55,000 clones, 83% seen once. The specimen sequenced was peripheral blood. All receptors derive from a man aged 35-49 years with acute or convalescent COVID-19.

The rearrangement joins TRBV11-2 to TRBJ1-4, with a weak D call TRBD1 (6 bases). The germline V gene encodes CDR1 SGHAT and CDR2 FQNNGV. Between the trimmed V and J ends, which lost 7 bases and 4 bases, there was a span of 16 bases. The CDR3 consists of 15 residues. CDR3 sequence (DNA): TGTGCCAGCACCCTTAGGGGGACCTATAATGAAAAACTGTTTTTT. It is translated as CASTLRGTYNEKLFF. Variable domain in full (rest from reference TRBV11-2 and TRBJ1-4): EAGVAQSPRYKIIEKRQSVAFWCNPISGHATLYWYQQILGQGPKLLIQFQNNGVVDDSQLPKDRFSAERLKGVDSTLKIQPAKLEDSAVYLCASTLRGTYNEKLFFGSGTQLSVL.

The chain carries TRBV10-3 and TRBJ1-3; TRBD1 might be the D (6 bases). V lost 0 bases to trimming and J lost 2 bases, with 11 bases between them. The CDR3 is made up of 16 amino acids. From germline, CDR1 is ENHRY and CDR2 SYGVKD. CDR3: CAISESVRGTGNTIYF. For the CDR3, the DNA is TGTGCCATCAGTGAGTCGGTTAGGGGGACTGGAAACACCATATATTTT.

The chain carries TRBV9 and TRBJ2-3, with 10 bases lining up with TRBD2. The CDR3 runs 16 residues. CDR1 SGDLS and CDR2 YYNGEE come from the germline V gene. J was trimmed by 1 base and V by 0 bases; bases with no gene match: 2. The CDR3: CASSVATSGGTDTQYF. CDR3 sequence (DNA): TGTGCCAGCAGCGTAGCAACTAGCGGGGGCACAGATACGCAGTATTTT.

The chain is built from TRBV21-1 and TRBJ1-1; TRBD1, the table's D call, was not compared with the DNA. TRBV21-1 is marked as a pseudogene. The CDR3 totals 15 residues. The DNA for the CDR3 is TGTGCCAGCAGCAAAGGGACACCAGAGAGCACTGAAGCTTTCTTT. Protein: CASSKGTPESTEAFF.

This sequence joins TRBV6-5 and TRBJ1-5, with D uncertain. The CDR3 contains 11 residues. The germline V gene encodes CDR1 MNHEY and CDR2 SVGAGI. Trimming cost V 8 bases and J 6 bases, with 8 bases left between them. The CDR3 sequence: CASGQSQPQHF. The CDR3 DNA sequence: TGTGCCAGCGGGCAGAGTCAGCCCCAGCATTTT.

The V call is TRBV10-3, the J call TRBJ2-1, with TRBD2 identical over 8 bases. Germline V lookup: CDR1 ENHRY, CDR2 SYGVKD. The CDR3 sequence is 15 residues long. The J segment lost 6 bases and the V segment lost 3 bases, leaving 7 bases of the junction unmatched. The CDR3 DNA sequence: TGTGCCATCAGTGATTTGACGGGGGGGACCAATGAGCAGTTCTTC. Translating gives CAISDLTGGTNEQFF.

The chain combines TRBV6-2 or TRBV6-3 with TRBJ2-7; no firm D call. The CDR3 is 14 amino acids. Trimming took 1 base from V and 6 from J, leaving 13 bases between them. CDR1 and CDR2 from the germline V gene are MNHEY and SVGEGT. The CDR3 nucleotides are TGTGCCAGCAGTTACTATATAACAGCCCGCGAGCAGTACTTC. Translation: CASSYYITAREQYF.

The chain uses TRBV5-1 and TRBJ1-5, with D possibly TRBD1 on 6 matching bases. The V gene's germline CDR1 is SGHRS and CDR2 YFSETQ. Deletions cut 4 bases from V and 1 base from J, with 12 bases between. This CDR3 is 15 amino acids long. CDR3 residues: CASSVSTGSNQPQHF. The CDR3 DNA sequence: TGCGCCAGCAGCGTAAGTACAGGGAGCAATCAGCCCCAGCATTTT.

The chain recombines TRBV19 with TRBJ1-2; possible D gene TRBD1, 5 bases. V lost 1 base to trimming and J lost 11 bases, with 17 bases between them. Germline assignment: CDR1 LNHDA and CDR2 SQIVND (reference sequence). CDR3 length: 14 amino acids. CDR3 DNA: TGTGCCAGTAGTATAGCCCGGACAAAGCTGAGGTACACCTTC. It encodes CASSIARTKLRYTF.

This clone was observed a few times. The J gene is TRBJ1-1, the V gene TRBV28; D perhaps matches TRBD1 (5 bases). Trimming stripped 6 bases from V and 1 base from J, with 12 bases between. The V gene's germline CDR1 is MDHEN and CDR2 SYDVKM. The CDR3 loop spans 14 amino acids. The CDR3 is CASRVFGGNTEAFF. The CDR3 DNA is TGTGCCAGCAGGGTTTTCGGGGGGAACACTGAAGCTTTCTTT.

As for this clone: This sample includes further DNA sequences coding for the same CDR3. V and J are TRBV18 and TRBJ1-2, with 7 bases aligning to TRBD1. The CDR3 runs to 13 residues. V dropped 3 bases and J dropped 3; count of bases not matched to a gene: 1. CDR1 is KGHSH, CDR2 LQKENI, per germline. CDR3 loop: CASSPGQDYGYTF. The CDR3 bases are TGTGCCAGCTCACCTGGACAGGACTATGGCTACACCTTC. The full variable domain, with the rest looked up from reference TRBV18 and TRBJ1-2, is NAGVMQNPRHLVRRRGQEARLRCSPMKGHSHVYWYRQLPEEGLKFMVYLQKENIIDESGMPKERFSAEFPKEGPSILRIQQVVRGDSAAYFCASSPGQDYGYTFGSGTRLTVV.

The chain is built from TRBV5-1 and TRBJ2-3; D is ambiguous. The germline gives CDR1 SGHRS, CDR2 YFSETQ. V was trimmed by 2 bases and J by 6 bases, leaving 10 bases between them. The CDR3 length is 13 residues. CDR3 sequence: CASSFYVSDTQYF. CDR3 DNA: TGCGCCAGCAGCTTTTATGTGTCTGATACGCAGTATTTT. The full variable domain, with the rest looked up from reference TRBV5-1 and TRBJ2-3, is KAGVTQTPRYLIKTRGQQVTLSCSPISGHRSVSWYQQTPGQGLQFLFEYFSETQRNKGNFPGRFSGRQFSNSRSEMNVSTLELGDSALYLCASSFYVSDTQYFGPGTRLTVL.

The J gene is TRBJ2-1, the V gene TRBV27, with D tentatively TRBD2 (5 bases). In germline, CDR1 is MNHEY, CDR2 SMNVEV (reference sequence). The V end was cut by 6 bases, the J end by 0 bases, with 12 bases between. This CDR3 has 15 residues. This CDR3 reads CASRGKGDSYNEQFF. CDR3 in DNA: TGTGCCAGCAGGGGAAAGGGAGACTCCTACAATGAGCAGTTCTTC.

V is TRBV5-1 and J is TRBJ2-2, with TRBD2 matching 7 bases. V lost 4 bases, J lost 5 bases, and 11 bases stayed unmatched. This CDR3 spans 16 amino acids. CDR1 and CDR2 (germline): SGHRS, YFSETQ. The CDR3 spells CASSPDSAGGTGELFF. CDR3 in DNA: TGCGCCAGCAGCCCTGATTCGGCCGGGGGGACCGGGGAGCTGTTTTTT.